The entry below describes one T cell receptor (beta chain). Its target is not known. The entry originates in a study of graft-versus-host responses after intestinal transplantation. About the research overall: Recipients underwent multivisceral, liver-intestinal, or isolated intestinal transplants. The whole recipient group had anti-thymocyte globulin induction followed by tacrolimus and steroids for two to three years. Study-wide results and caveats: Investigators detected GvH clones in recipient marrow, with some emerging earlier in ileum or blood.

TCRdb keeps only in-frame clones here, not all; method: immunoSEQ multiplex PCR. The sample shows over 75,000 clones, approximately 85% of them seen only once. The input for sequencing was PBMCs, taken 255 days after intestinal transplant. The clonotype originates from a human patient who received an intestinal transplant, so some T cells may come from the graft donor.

This CDR3 is CASSLRGVNTEAFF. The CDR3 nucleotides are TGTGCCAGCAGTTTGCGGGGGGTGAACACTGAAGCTTTCTTT. The genes are TRBV28 and TRBJ1-1; D perhaps matches TRBD1 (5 bases). The CDR3 loop spans 14 amino acids. Trimming removed 3 bases from V and 0 bases from J, with 8 bases in between. Germline V gene sequence: CDR1 MDHEN, CDR2 SYDVKM.